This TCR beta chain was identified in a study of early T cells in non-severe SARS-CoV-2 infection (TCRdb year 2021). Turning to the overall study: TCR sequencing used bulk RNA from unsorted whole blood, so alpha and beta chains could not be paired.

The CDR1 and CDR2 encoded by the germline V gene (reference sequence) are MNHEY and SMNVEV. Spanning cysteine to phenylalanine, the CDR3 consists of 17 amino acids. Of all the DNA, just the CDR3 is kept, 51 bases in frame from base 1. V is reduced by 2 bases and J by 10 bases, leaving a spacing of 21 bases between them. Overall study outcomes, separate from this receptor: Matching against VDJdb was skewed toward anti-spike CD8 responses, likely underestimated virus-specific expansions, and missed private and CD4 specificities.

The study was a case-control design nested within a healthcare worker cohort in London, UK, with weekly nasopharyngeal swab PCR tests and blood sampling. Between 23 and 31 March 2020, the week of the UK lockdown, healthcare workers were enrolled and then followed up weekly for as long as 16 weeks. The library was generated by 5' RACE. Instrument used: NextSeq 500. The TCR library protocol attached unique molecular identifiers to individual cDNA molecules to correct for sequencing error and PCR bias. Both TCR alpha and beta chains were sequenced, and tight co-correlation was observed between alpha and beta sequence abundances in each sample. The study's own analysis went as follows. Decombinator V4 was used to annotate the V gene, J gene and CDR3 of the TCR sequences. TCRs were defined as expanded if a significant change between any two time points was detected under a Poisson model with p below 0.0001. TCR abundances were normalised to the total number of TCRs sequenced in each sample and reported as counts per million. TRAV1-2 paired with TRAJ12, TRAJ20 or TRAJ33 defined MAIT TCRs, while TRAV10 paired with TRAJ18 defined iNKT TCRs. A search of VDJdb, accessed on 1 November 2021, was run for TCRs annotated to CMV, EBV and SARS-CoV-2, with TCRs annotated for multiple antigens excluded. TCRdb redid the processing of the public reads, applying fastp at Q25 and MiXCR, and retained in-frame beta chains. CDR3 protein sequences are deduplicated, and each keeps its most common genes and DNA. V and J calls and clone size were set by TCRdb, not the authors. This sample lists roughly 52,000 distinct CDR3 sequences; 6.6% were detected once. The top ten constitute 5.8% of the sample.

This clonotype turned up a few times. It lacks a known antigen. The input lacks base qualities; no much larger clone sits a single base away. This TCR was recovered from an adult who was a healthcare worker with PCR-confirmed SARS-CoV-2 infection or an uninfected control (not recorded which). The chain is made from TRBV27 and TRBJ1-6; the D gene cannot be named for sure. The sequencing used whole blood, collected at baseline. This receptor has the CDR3 CASSLGEKPGGWSPLHF. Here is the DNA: TGTGCCAGCAGTTTAGGGGAAAAACCAGGTGGTTGGTCACCCCTCCACTTT.